Detailed here is one T cell receptor (beta chain). Its antigen is currently unknown. Clones were sequenced by immunoSEQ multiplex PCR, and TCRdb holds only the in-frame ones, with some missing. The top ten clones hold roughly 12% of a sample with some 120,000 clones, about nine tenths of them seen once. These data originate in a study of PD-1 blockade in mismatch repair-deficient tumors. Study at large: Enrolled about 2012-2016, patients had progressing, pretreated mismatch repair-deficient cancers of 12 to 13 types.

PCR or immunohistochemistry showed mismatch repair deficiency in every enrolled patient. The TCR-sequenced patients were a few responders to pembrolizumab. CDR1 and CDR2 from the germline V gene are SGHRS and YFSETQ. Trimming pared 5 bases from V and 4 bases from J, leaving 16 bases between. The CDR3 contains 14 residues. Findings and limits, study-wide: Tumor-resident clones, often undetectable pretreatment in blood, expanded then contracted after pembrolizumab.

The sequenced sample was peripheral blood, obtained 70 to 73 weeks after starting pembrolizumab. This TCR was recovered from an adult with mismatch repair-deficient cancer. The V gene is TRBV5-1, the J gene TRBJ2-7; D ambiguous. In DNA form, the CDR3 reads TGCGCCAGCAGACCAAGACACACCTCTTACGAGCAGTACTTC. It encodes CASRPRHTSYEQYF. Complete variable domain (other parts from reference TRBV5-1 and TRBJ2-7): KAGVTQTPRYLIKTRGQQVTLSCSPISGHRSVSWYQQTPGQGLQFLFEYFSETQRNKGNFPGRFSGRQFSNSRSEMNVSTLELGDSALYLCASRPRHTSYEQYFGPGTRLTVT.